This T cell receptor (beta chain) is from a study of blood T cells in healthy people across ages (dated by TCRdb to between 2015 and 2017). As for the study more broadly: In model experiments, template switching captured roughly one uniquely barcoded TCR beta cDNA molecule for every two T cells. The study measured age-related changes in TCR beta repertoire diversity using deep sequencing normalized with unique cDNA molecular identifiers. Using the same blood draw, the study looked at two additional independent replicas of 1 million unique cDNA reads for two donors, one aged 18 to 30 and the other aged 80 or older. The donors were split into four age groups: young (average 16 years), middle-aged (39), aged (approximately 59) and long-lived (approximately 80).

Library generation was performed with 5' RACE. The sequencing machine was an Illumina HiSeq 2500. A second PCR of roughly 7 to 11 cycles was performed with a sample-barcoded 5' primer and a J-beta primer mix. A template-switch 5' adaptor carrying 12 random nucleotides introduced a unique molecular identifier onto each TCR beta cDNA molecule. At least 2.5 million CDR3-containing paired-end reads were obtained from each sample. All of the RNA was converted into first-strand cDNA using the Mint cDNA synthesis kit, with a TRBC-specific oligonucleotide serving as the primer. Following uracil-DNA glycosylase treatment, all cDNA underwent a first 18-cycle PCR with the universal primers M1SS and BC2_uni_R. Per the source publication's procedure: Normalization of each sample was performed by random selection of 1 million high-quality reads, each carrying a distinct molecular identifier. Instead of being binned into consensus sequences, reads with shared molecular identifiers were discarded. MiTCR, run with a Q25 quality threshold and the strictest error-elimination algorithm, handled CDR3 identification, clonotype clustering and error correction. A nonparametric unseen species model using Euler transformation provided a lower-bound estimate of total TCR beta diversity. TCRdb reprocessed the public reads (quality trimming at Q25 with fastp, clone calling with MiXCR) and kept in-frame beta chains. Each entry merges the rows of one CDR3 protein and shows their most common DNA and genes. It is TCRdb's table, rather than the study itself, that gives the V and J calls and clone size. The sample table lists 450,000 to 600,000 distinct CDR3 sequences, 27% of them with a count of one. The top ten constitute about 3.9% of the sample.

Concerning this clonotype itself: Its binding antigen is unknown. No base quality values were provided; no much bigger clone lies one nucleotide off.

Trimming at the junction amounts to 3 bases on V and 2 bases on J, and the germline ends lie 11 bases apart. From its cysteine to its phenylalanine, the CDR3 spans 15 amino acids. The sequence is cut down to CDR3 DNA, 45 bases in frame from base 1. The roughly 39 donors, aged about 6 to 100 years, were systemically healthy Caucasian individuals from Russia. Each donor gave about 11 milliliters of peripheral blood, drawn into EDTA-treated Vacutainer tubes. PBMCs were isolated by Ficoll-Paque density-gradient centrifugation, with at least 6 million obtained per sample. Trizol reagent was used to extract total RNA from PBMCs, with at least 5.5 micrograms per sample. Naive CD45RAhigh/CD27high T cell percentages were measured by flow cytometry on a PBMC aliquot from every donor. The paper as a whole reports these results and caveats: Estimates of total diversity from one million sequenced T cells were regarded as lower bounds and underestimates. Compared with the aged group, more naive CD4+ T cells, fewer expanded clones and increased TCR diversity were shown by the long-lived group, suggesting age selection. Observed TCR beta diversity per million T cells fell roughly linearly with age, and a significant reduction was already apparent by age roughly 40. Since profiling was done on bulk unsorted PBMCs, naive and antigen-experienced compartments could not be conclusively compared. Observed TCR beta diversity correlated strongly with the percentage of naive T cells measured by flow cytometry. Because the CMV infection status of the donors was unknown, age-related changes in expanded clonotypes may potentially have been confounded.

Separately, the same data were catalogued under a study of T cells of mothers and their children. As the second publication notes: Nine systemically healthy Caucasian individuals, comprising three mothers and their six children, were included as donors. cDNA synthesis used all of the extracted RNA, with approximately 1.6 ug of RNA in each 15 ul reaction. In the second PCR, the M1S primer introduced both the sample barcodes and 2-4 random nucleotides. Each mother yielded over 10 million TCR beta CDR3 reads and each child some 3 million reads. In both related and unrelated pairs, thymic selection shapes the output of TCR recombination in a similar way, with inherited differences having only a minor effect. Normalized repertoire overlap was always found to be slightly, but never significantly, higher in related mother-child pairs than in unrelated mother-child pairs. No persistent microchimeric T cell clones were detected, at a sensitivity of roughly 93 clones per million clonotypes. Deep NGS was used in the study to compare the TCR beta repertoires of mothers and children and to look for features that separate related mother-child pairs from unrelated individuals. Mothers averaged roughly 40 +/- 4 years of age and children averaged roughly 11 +/- 4 years. Libraries were sequenced on Illumina HiSeq 2000 with 100+100 nt paired-end reads after adapter ligation with NEBNext reagents. Mother and child libraries were prepared a month apart and sequenced in separate runs to prevent cross-contamination. For each donor, between about 450,000 and 2,300,000 distinct TCR beta clonotypes were identified. Naive TCR beta clonotypes were estimated from low-frequency clonotypes matched to each donor's FACS-determined naive share, without sorting.

This TCR derives from a boy aged 2 to 10 in good health. The sequence joins TRBV12-3 or TRBV12-4 to TRBJ2-1; the D call is tentative, TRBD1 or TRBD2, as each matches 6 bases. Specimen: blood. The CDR3 is CASSFPGGPYNEQFF. The DNA sequence follows: TGTGCCAGCAGTTTCCCCGGGGGCCCCTACAATGAGCAGTTCTTC.